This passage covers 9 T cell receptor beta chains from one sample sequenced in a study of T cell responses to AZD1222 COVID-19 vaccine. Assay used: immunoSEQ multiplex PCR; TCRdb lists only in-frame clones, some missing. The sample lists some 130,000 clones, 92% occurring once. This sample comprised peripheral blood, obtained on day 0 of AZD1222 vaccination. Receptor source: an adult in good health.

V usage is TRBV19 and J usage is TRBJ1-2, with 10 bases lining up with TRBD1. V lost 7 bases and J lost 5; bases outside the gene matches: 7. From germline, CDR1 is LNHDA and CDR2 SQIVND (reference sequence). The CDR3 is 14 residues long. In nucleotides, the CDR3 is TGTGCCAGTACGAAGACAGGGGGCGTATATGGCTACACCTTC. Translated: CASTKTGGVYGYTF.

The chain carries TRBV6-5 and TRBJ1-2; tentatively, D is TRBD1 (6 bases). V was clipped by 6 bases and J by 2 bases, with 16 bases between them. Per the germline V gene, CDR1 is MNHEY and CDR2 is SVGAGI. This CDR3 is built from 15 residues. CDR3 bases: TGTGCCAGCAGAAGGACGACAGGCTCGAACTATGGCTACACCTTC. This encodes CASRRTTGSNYGYTF.

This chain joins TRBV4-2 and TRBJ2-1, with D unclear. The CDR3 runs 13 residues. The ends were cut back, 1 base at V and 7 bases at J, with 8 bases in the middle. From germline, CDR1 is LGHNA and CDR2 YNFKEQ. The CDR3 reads CASSQASRNEQFF. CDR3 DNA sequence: TGTGCCAGCAGCCAAGCCAGCCGGAATGAGCAGTTCTTC.

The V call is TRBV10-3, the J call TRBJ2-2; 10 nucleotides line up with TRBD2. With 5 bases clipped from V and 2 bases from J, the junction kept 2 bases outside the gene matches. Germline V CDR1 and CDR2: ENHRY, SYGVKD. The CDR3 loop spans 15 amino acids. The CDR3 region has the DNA TGTGCCATCAGTACTAGCGGGATCAACACCGGGGAGCTGTTTTTT. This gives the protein CAISTSGINTGELFF.

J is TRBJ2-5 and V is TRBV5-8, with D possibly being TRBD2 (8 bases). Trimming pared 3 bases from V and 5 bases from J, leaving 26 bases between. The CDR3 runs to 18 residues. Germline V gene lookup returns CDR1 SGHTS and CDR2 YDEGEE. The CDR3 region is CASSSQRGRGGRTETQYF. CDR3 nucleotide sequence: TGTGCCAGCAGCTCCCAGAGGGGGCGGGGCGGGAGGACTGAGACCCAGTACTTC.

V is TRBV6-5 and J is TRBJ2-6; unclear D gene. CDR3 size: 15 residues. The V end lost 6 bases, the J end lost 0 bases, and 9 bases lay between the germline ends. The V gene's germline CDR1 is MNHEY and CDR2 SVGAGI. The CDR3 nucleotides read TGTGCCAGCAGCCGTGAACACTCTGGGGCCAACGTCCTGACTTTC. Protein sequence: CASSREHSGANVLTF.

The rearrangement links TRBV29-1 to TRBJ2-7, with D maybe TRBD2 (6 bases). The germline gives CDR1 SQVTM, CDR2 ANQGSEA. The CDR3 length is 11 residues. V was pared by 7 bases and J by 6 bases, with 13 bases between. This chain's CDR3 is CSGEQGGEQYF. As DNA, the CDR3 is TGCAGCGGCGAGCAGGGAGGCGAGCAGTACTTC.

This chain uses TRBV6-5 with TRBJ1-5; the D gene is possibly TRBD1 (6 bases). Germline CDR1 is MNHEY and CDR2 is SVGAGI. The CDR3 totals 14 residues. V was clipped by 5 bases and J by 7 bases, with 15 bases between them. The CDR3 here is CASSPTVQGQPQHF. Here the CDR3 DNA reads TGTGCCAGCAGTCCGACAGTACAGGGACAGCCCCAGCATTTT.

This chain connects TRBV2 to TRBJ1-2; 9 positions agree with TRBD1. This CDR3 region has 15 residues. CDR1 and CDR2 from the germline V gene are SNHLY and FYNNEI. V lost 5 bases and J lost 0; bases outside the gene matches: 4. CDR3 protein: CASSLGTGSNYGYTF. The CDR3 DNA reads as TGTGCCAGCAGTTTAGGGACAGGGTCTAACTATGGCTACACCTTC.